This TCR beta chain was sequenced in a study of T cell responses to AZD1222 COVID-19 vaccine. Study findings and constraints: Researchers report vaccine-associated CD4 TCRs spanning spike, with dominance at 160-218 and 743-854. Among the donors, most were white British and more were female, and clonal diversity was possibly underestimated. Spike-specific TCR breadth and depth went up after people got two AZD1222 doses. Only a handful of AZD1222 recipients, several in all, had baseline seropositivity.

Concerning this clone: Its antigen is currently unknown.

Repertoires were generated with immunoSEQ multiplex PCR, while TCRdb's copy carries only in-frame clones and drops some. The sample carries 100,000 to 150,000 clones, 88% recorded once. This CDR3 region has 15 residues. Germline CDR1 reads LGHDT; CDR2 reads YNNKEL (reference sequence). Losses at the gene ends were 2 bases for V and 4 bases for J; bases not matched to a gene: 7. Source: peripheral blood, taken on day 0 of AZD1222 vaccination. This TCR came from an adult in good health. V usage is TRBV3-1 (or the pseudogene TRBV3-2) and J usage is TRBJ2-7; 8 bases are shared with TRBD2. CDR3 coding DNA: TGTGCCAGCAGCCAACAATCACTAGCGGCTTACGAGCAGTACTTC. Translating gives CASSQQSLAAYEQYF.